Each of the 22 T cell receptor beta chains below was sequenced from the same sample in a study of a mutant IDH1 vaccine in newly diagnosed glioma. Measured with immunoSEQ multiplex PCR; TCRdb has only the in-frame clones, and not every one. The sample shows tens of thousands of clones, about four fifths of them seen only once. Antigen specificity for these receptors is unknown. This sample's time point: week 35, safety follow-up. It was 300 ug of mutant IDH1 20-mer peptide that made up each vaccine dose, given with topical imiquimod. Sequencing was performed on PBMCs, taken from a glioma patient whose treatment included an IDH1 peptide vaccine. These receptor sequences come from a man aged 35 to 55 with glioma.

The DNA for the CDR3 is TGTGCCAGCAGTGAAGCCTGGGACAGCTCCTACGAGCAGTACTTC. As protein: CASSEAWDSSYEQYF. This chain connects TRBV6-1 to TRBJ2-7; 7 bases align to TRBD1. The CDR3 spans 15 residues. The junction had 2 bases not matched to a gene; V was cut back by 0 bases and J by 0 bases. Germline values: CDR1 MNHNS, CDR2 SASEGT.

The chain links TRBV5-1 to TRBJ1-6; weak D call: TRBD1 (5 bases). Germline values: CDR1 SGHRS, CDR2 YFSETQ. Trimming took 0 bases from V and 7 from J, leaving 8 bases between them. This CDR3 is 14 amino acids long. This CDR3 is CASSLEGLNSPLHF. CDR3 in DNA: TGCGCCAGCAGCTTGGAGGGGCTGAATTCACCCCTCCACTTT.

The chain combines TRBV10-2 with TRBJ2-5, with unresolved D. The end of the DNA fits TRBJ2-7 better, so the J call may be wrong. CDR3 length: 13 amino acids. CDR1 WSHSY and CDR2 SAAADI come from the germline V gene. For the CDR3, the DNA is TGCGCCAGCATTGAACCTCCTTCCTACGAGCAGTACTTC. Its protein is CASIEPPSYEQYF.

This chain links TRBV18 with TRBJ1-5, with a tentative D call TRBD1 (6 bases). The V gene lost 6 bases and the J gene lost 0 bases, with 21 bases spanning the gap. Germline V gives CDR1 KGHSH, CDR2 LQKENI. The CDR3 totals 18 residues. The CDR3 bases are TGTGCCAGCTCCCCAAAAGGGGGGGGGAGAGATAGCAATCAGCCCCAGCATTTT. Its protein product is CASSPKGGGRDSNQPQHF.

The V call is TRBV10-2, the J call TRBJ2-1, with 11 bases that match TRBD2. CDR1 is WSHSY, CDR2 SAAADI, per germline. There are 16 residues in the CDR3. The trim removed 1 base at V and 4 bases at J, leaving 3 bases unmatched. The CDR3 loop is CASSEFSGGGYNEQFF. CDR3 in DNA: TGCGCCAGCAGTGAGTTTAGCGGGGGGGGATACAATGAGCAGTTCTTC.

The chain recombines TRBV28 with TRBJ1-3; a possible D gene is TRBD1 (5 bases). The germline V gene encodes CDR1 MDHEN and CDR2 SYDVKM. The CDR3 runs 16 residues. Between the trimmed V and J ends, which lost 2 bases and 0 bases, there was a span of 11 bases. CDR3 bases: TGTGCCAGCAGTTTAGGGGGACGGAGCTCTGGAAACACCATATATTTT. Translating gives CASSLGGRSSGNTIYF.

The J gene is TRBJ2-5, the V gene TRBV5-4, with a tentative D call TRBD1 (5 bases). The CDR3 covers 14 residues. CDR1 SGHNT and CDR2 YYREEE come from the germline V gene (reference sequence). Trimming left V 9 bases short and J 2 bases short, with 17 bases between. The CDR3 protein is CATRRDSLQETQYF. Written as DNA, the CDR3 is TGTGCCACTCGAAGAGACAGCCTTCAAGAGACCCAGTACTTC.

This CDR3 reads CASSQGQGSYGYTF. CDR3 sequence (DNA): TGCGCCAGCAGCCAAGGGCAGGGTAGCTATGGCTACACCTTC. The chain carries TRBV4-3 and TRBJ1-2, with D possibly being TRBD1 (5 bases). V lost 1 base and J 4 bases, leaving 10 bases between the germline ends. The CDR3 length is 14 residues. The germline V gene encodes CDR1 LGHNA and CDR2 YSLEER.

This sequence joins TRBV30 and TRBJ1-4; TRBD1 agrees at 8 bases. Germline values: CDR1 GTSNPN, CDR2 SVGIG (reference sequence). V shed 4 bases and J 3 bases; nucleotides not matched to a gene: 7. The CDR3 spans 15 residues. The CDR3 DNA reads as TGTGCCTGGAAAATCAGGGGGCCGGCTAATGAAAAACTGTTTTTT. Amino acids: CAWKIRGPANEKLFF.

The rearrangement links TRBV19 to TRBJ1-5, with D maybe TRBD1 (6 bases). This CDR3 has 15 amino acids. Per germline, CDR1 LNHDA and CDR2 SQIVND (reference sequence). Trimming pared 2 bases from V and 2 bases from J, leaving 10 bases between. CDR3 in DNA: TGTGCCAGTAGTATATCGTACAGGGGCAATCAGCCCCAGCATTTT. This sequence encodes CASSISYRGNQPQHF. Together with reference TRBV19 and TRBJ1-5, the CDR3 gives the full variable domain: DGGITQSPKYLFRKEGQNVTLSCEQNLNHDAMYWYRQDPGQGLRLIYYSQIVNDFQKGDIAEGYSVSREKKESFPLTVTSAQKNPTAFYLCASSISYRGNQPQHFGDGTRLSIL.

Written as DNA, the CDR3 is TGTGCCAGCAGCCCCGCTAGCGGAGCCTACAATGAGCAGTTCTTC. Translation: CASSPASGAYNEQFF. The chain carries TRBV7-3 and TRBJ2-1; TRBD2 agrees at 7 bases. Germline assignment: CDR1 SGHTA and CDR2 FQGTGA. Trimming cost V 5 bases and J 2 bases; bases outside gene matches: 6. The CDR3 spans 15 residues.

This chain links TRBV7-9 with TRBJ1-4; 10 nucleotides line up with TRBD1. Germline V gives CDR1 SEHNR, CDR2 FQNEAQ (reference sequence). Trimming removed 6 bases from V and 7 bases from J; junction bases left unmatched: 5. The CDR3 contains 14 residues. This chain's CDR3 is CASSLDRGGEKLFF. CDR3 sequence (DNA): TGTGCCAGCAGTCTGGACAGGGGGGGTGAAAAACTGTTTTTT. Together with reference TRBV7-9 and TRBJ1-4, the CDR3 gives the full variable domain: DTGVSQNPRHKITKRGQNVTFRCDPISEHNRLYWYRQTLGQGPEFLTYFQNEAQLEKSRLLSDRFSAERPKGSFSTLEIQRTEQGDSAMYLCASSLDRGGEKLFFGSGTQLSVL.

This sequence joins TRBV28 and TRBJ2-7; 12 bases agree with TRBD2. Germline V CDR1 and CDR2: MDHEN, SYDVKM. V shed 1 base and J 3 bases; nucleotides not matched to a gene: 25. The CDR3 totals 23 residues. This CDR3 reads CASSLYWRTHMQGTSGYLYEQYF. The CDR3 nucleotides read TGTGCCAGCAGTTTATACTGGAGAACCCATATGCAAGGGACTAGCGGGTACCTCTACGAGCAGTACTTC.

The chain employs TRBV7-8 and TRBJ2-7; 8 positions match TRBD2. The CDR3 has 14 amino acids. CDR1 is SGHVS and CDR2 is FQNEAQ in the germline V gene. Losses at the gene ends were 6 bases for V and 0 bases for J; bases not matched to a gene: 4. DNA of the CDR3: TGTGCCAGCAGGAAGCGGGAGCCCTCCTACGAGCAGTACTTC. It is translated as CASRKREPSYEQYF.

The chain has TRBV7-9 and TRBJ1-2; 7 nucleotides agree with TRBD1. The CDR3 is 16 residues long. CDR1 SEHNR and CDR2 FQNEAQ come from the germline V gene (reference sequence). Trimming removed 6 bases from V and 1 base from J; junction bases left unmatched: 11. The CDR3 loop reads CASRPPSGTVNYGYTF. The CDR3 region has the DNA TGTGCCAGCAGACCCCCATCCGGGACAGTTAACTATGGCTACACCTTC.

This clone was found once. The DNA of the CDR3 is TGTGCCAGTATGGAGGAGGGACAGGGGCCGTACGAGCAGTACTTC. Translated: CASMEEGQGPYEQYF. The chain uses TRBV19 and TRBJ2-7; the match to TRBD1 covers 10 bases. The CDR3 spans 15 residues. V lost 7 bases and J lost 4; bases outside the gene matches: 10. Germline CDR1 and CDR2: LNHDA and SQIVND (reference sequence). The full variable domain, completed using reference TRBV19 and TRBJ2-7, is DGGITQSPKYLFRKEGQNVTLSCEQNLNHDAMYWYRQDPGQGLRLIYYSQIVNDFQKGDIAEGYSVSREKKESFPLTVTSAQKNPTAFYLCASMEEGQGPYEQYFGPGTRLTVT.

This clone was recorded at least ten times. This chain links TRBV19 with TRBJ1-2; 7 nucleotides agree with TRBD1. This CDR3 is 13 amino acids long. The junction had 11 bases not matched to a gene; V was cut back by 9 bases and J by 7 bases. Germline CDR1 is LNHDA and CDR2 is SQIVND (reference sequence). The CDR3 DNA is TGTGCCAGCCGGGACAGAGTTCTCCGTGGCTACACCTTC. Encoded protein: CASRDRVLRGYTF.

CDR3 sequence (DNA): TGTGCCAGCAGTTTCGCGGCCCAAGAGACCCAGTACTTC. It specifies CASSFAAQETQYF. The chain is built from TRBV27 and TRBJ2-5; D call uncertain. Germline CDR1 is MNHEY and CDR2 is SMNVEV (reference sequence). V was shortened by 3 bases and J by 1 base, with 6 bases between the two germline ends. This CDR3 has 13 amino acids.

The chain carries TRBV29-1 and TRBJ2-1, with no clear D. The CDR3 is 11 amino acids. The germline V gene has CDR1 SQVTM and CDR2 ANQGSEA. V was clipped by 4 bases and J by 4 bases, with 5 bases between them. CDR3 bases: TGCAGCGTTGCACAGTACAATGAGCAGTTCTTC. This translates into CSVAQYNEQFF.

The chain joins TRBV5-6 to TRBJ2-7; TRBD2 matches 12 bases. Germline CDR1 and CDR2: SGHDT and YYEEEE. Trimming took 4 bases from V and 2 from J; bases not matched to a gene: 1. This CDR3 has 14 residues. In nucleotides, the CDR3 is TGTGCCAGCAGCAGGACTAGCGGGGCCTACGAGCAGTACTTC. It codes for CASSRTSGAYEQYF. Full variable domain (missing parts from reference TRBV5-6 and TRBJ2-7): DAGVTQSPTHLIKTRGQQVTLRCSPKSGHDTVSWYQQALGQGPQFIFQYYEEEERQRGNFPDRFSGHQFPNYSSELNVNALLLGDSALYLCASSRTSGAYEQYFGPGTRLTVT.

The chain has TRBV10-3 and TRBJ2-7, with TRBD1 as a possible D gene (6 bases). V dropped 3 bases and J dropped 4 bases, with 25 bases sitting between them. Per germline, CDR1 ENHRY and CDR2 SYGVKD. The CDR3 length is 18 residues. In DNA, the CDR3 is TGTGCCATCAGTGAACCCGGACAGACTGTCCTGCACCCGTACGAGCAGTACTTC. This codes for CAISEPGQTVLHPYEQYF.

This clone was counted a single time. The rearrangement uses TRBV7-2 and TRBJ2-3; 8 bases map to TRBD2. V gave up 6 bases and J gave up 2 bases; unmatched junction bases: 7. CDR3 length: 15 amino acids. From germline, CDR1 is SGHTA and CDR2 FQGNSA. Here the CDR3 reads CASSRLAGLTDTQYF. The CDR3 bases are TGTGCCAGCAGTCGTCTAGCGGGTCTCACAGATACGCAGTATTTT.